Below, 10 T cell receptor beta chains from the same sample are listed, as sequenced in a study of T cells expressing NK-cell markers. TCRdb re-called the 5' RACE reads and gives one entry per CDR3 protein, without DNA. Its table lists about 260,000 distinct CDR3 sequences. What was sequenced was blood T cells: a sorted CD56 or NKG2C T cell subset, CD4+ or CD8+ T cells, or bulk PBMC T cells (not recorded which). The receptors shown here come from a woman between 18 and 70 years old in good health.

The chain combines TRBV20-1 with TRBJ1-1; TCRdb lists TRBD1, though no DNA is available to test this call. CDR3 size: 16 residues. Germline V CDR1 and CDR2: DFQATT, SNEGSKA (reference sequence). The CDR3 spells CSAREPGQGISTEAFF.

The CDR3 sequence is CSAETGSSYNEQFF. The chain joins TRBV20-1 to TRBJ2-1. The length of the CDR3 is 14 residues. Germline V gives CDR1 DFQATT, CDR2 SNEGSKA (reference sequence).

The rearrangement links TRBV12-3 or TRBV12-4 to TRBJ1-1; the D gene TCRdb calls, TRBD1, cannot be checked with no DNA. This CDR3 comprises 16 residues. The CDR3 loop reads CASSFRKTGGITEAFF.

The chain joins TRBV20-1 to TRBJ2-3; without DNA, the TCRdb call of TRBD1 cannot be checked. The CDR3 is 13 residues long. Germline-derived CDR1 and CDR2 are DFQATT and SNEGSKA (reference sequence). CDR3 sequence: CSARGGGTDTQYF.

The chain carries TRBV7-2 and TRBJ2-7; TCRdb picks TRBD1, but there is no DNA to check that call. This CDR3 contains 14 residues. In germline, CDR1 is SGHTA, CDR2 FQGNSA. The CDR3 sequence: CASSIHRGDYEQYF.

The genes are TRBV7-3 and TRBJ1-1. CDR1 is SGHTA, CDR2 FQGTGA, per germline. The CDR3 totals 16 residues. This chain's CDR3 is CASSLFSVDLNTEAFF.

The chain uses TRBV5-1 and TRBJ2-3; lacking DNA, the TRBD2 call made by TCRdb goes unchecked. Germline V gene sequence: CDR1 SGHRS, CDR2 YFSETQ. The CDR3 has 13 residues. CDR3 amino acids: CATQRDSTDTQYF.

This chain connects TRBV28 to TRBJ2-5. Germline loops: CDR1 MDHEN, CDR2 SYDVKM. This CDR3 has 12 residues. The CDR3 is CATTWSLETQYF.

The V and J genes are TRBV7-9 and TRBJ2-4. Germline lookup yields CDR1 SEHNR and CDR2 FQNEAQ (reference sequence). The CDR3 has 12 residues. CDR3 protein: CASSHGVNIQYF.

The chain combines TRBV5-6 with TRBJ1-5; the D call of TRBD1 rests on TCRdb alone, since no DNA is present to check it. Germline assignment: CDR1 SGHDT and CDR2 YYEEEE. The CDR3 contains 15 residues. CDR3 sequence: CASSFQGALGQPQHF. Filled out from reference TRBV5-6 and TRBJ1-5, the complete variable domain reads DAGVTQSPTHLIKTRGQQVTLRCSPKSGHDTVSWYQQALGQGPQFIFQYYEEEERQRGNFPDRFSGHQFPNYSSELNVNALLLGDSALYLCASSFQGALGQPQHFGDGTRLSIL.